The source of this TCR beta chain is a study of shared clonotypes between healthy human individuals. Across several immunoSEQ plates, the genomic DNA of each subset was split evenly. TCRdb's copy holds only in-frame clones and misses some; the assay was immunoSEQ multiplex PCR. The table records some 1 million clones, about 75% of them present only once. Per the germline V gene, CDR1 is MNHEY and CDR2 is SVGAGI. V was shortened by 7 bases and J by 6 bases, with 9 bases between the two germline ends. The CDR3 has 12 amino acids. This sequence was found in a man aged 18 to 30 in good health. The chain carries TRBV6-5 and TRBJ1-4, with D possibly TRBD1 on 5 matching bases. What was sequenced was memory CD4+ T cells sorted from blood. Subset defined: CD45RA-negative fraction. The CDR3 DNA follows: TGTGCCAGCAAGGGGACGTATGAAAAACTGTTTTTT. Translated, it gives CASKGTYEKLFF.